The next 7 T cell receptor beta chains were all read from a single sample in a study of cytomegalovirus exposure and HLA in healthy donors. The PCR made use of 60 Vbeta and 13 Jbeta primers. The repertoire was sequenced with immunoSEQ multiplex PCR; TCRdb's copy has only in-frame clones and lacks some. The top ten hold roughly 1.7% of the sample, which has about 140,000 clones, around 75% seen once. The sample consisted of PBMCs. The receptors were sampled from a woman in her 30s in good health and CMV-seronegative.

This chain connects TRBV7-2 to TRBJ2-3, with a possible D match to TRBD1 (5 bases). V lost 5 bases, J lost 3 bases, and 15 bases lay in between. The CDR3 has 15 residues. The germline gives CDR1 SGHTA, CDR2 FQGNSA. The CDR3 loop is CASSLNLKGTDTQYF. Written as DNA, the CDR3 is TGTGCCAGCAGCCTAAACCTCAAGGGGACAGATACGCAGTATTTT.

This chain joins TRBV10-3 and TRBJ2-5; 7 bases are shared with TRBD2. Per germline, CDR1 ENHRY and CDR2 SYGVKD. Trimming at V came to 2 bases and at J to 4 bases, leaving 7 bases not matched to a gene. The CDR3 consists of 15 residues. The CDR3 nucleotides are TGTGCCATCAGTGAGAGGGCTCCGGGAGGAGAGACCCAGTACTTC. Translated, it gives CAISERAPGGETQYF.

J is TRBJ2-5 and V is TRBV19, with D possibly TRBD1 on 6 matching bases. This CDR3 has 14 residues. The germline V gene has CDR1 LNHDA and CDR2 SQIVND (reference sequence). Trimming took 5 bases from V and 5 from J, leaving 15 bases between them. DNA of the CDR3: TGTGCCAGTAGTGGGGGCCTTAACGGGGAGACCCAGTACTTC. Protein: CASSGGLNGETQYF.

This clone was recorded once. This chain uses TRBV5-5 with TRBJ1-5; 12 positions match TRBD1. Germline trimming cut 3 bases from V and 6 bases from J; bases unmatched to any gene: 4. Germline assignment: CDR1 SGHKS and CDR2 YYEKEE (reference sequence). This CDR3 has 15 residues. CDR3 in DNA: TGTGCCAGCAGCTCCGGGACAGGGGGCATTCAGCCCCAGCATTTT. It yields the protein CASSSGTGGIQPQHF.

J is TRBJ2-5 and V is TRBV5-1; perhaps TRBD2 as D (6 bases). The ends were cut back, 1 base at V and 1 base at J, with 14 bases in the middle. CDR1 and CDR2 (germline): SGHRS, YFSETQ. The CDR3 sequence is 16 residues long. CDR3 residues: CASSLPQTRFQETQYF. The CDR3 region has the DNA TGCGCCAGCAGCTTGCCACAGACTAGATTCCAAGAGACCCAGTACTTC.

This clone was seen only a few times. This chain links TRBV19 with TRBJ2-5; 9 bases agree with TRBD1. This CDR3 has 15 amino acids. Trimming at V came to 5 bases and at J to 5 bases, leaving 9 bases not matched to a gene. The germline gives CDR1 LNHDA, CDR2 SQIVND (reference sequence). The CDR3 DNA follows: TGTGCCAGTAGTGCGTTACAGGGGGCTGGGGAGACCCAGTACTTC. Its protein is CASSALQGAGETQYF.

V gene TRBV5-1 combines with J gene TRBJ2-7; tentatively, D is TRBD2 (6 bases). Germline values: CDR1 SGHRS, CDR2 YFSETQ. The CDR3 has 15 residues. V was trimmed by 0 bases and J by 2 bases, leaving 12 bases between them. In DNA form, the CDR3 reads TGCGCCAGCAGCTTGGCGGCAGGAGGGGCCTACGAGCAGTACTTC. Its protein product is CASSLAAGGAYEQYF. Variable domain in full (rest from reference TRBV5-1 and TRBJ2-7): KAGVTQTPRYLIKTRGQQVTLSCSPISGHRSVSWYQQTPGQGLQFLFEYFSETQRNKGNFPGRFSGRQFSNSRSEMNVSTLELGDSALYLCASSLAAGGAYEQYFGPGTRLTVT.